Following are 32 T cell receptor beta chains from one sample sequenced in a study of OX40 agonist ivuxolimab in advanced cancers. Measured with immunoSEQ multiplex PCR; TCRdb has only the in-frame clones, and not every one. The sample includes tens of thousands of clones, over 75% of them seen just once. Sequences were derived from CD4+ or CD8+ T cells sorted from blood, sampled in a trial of the OX40 agonist ivuxolimab. Every receptor here comes from an adult with an advanced solid tumor such as melanoma, head and neck, liver or kidney cancer.

V is TRBV2 and J is TRBJ2-6; tentative D call: TRBD1 (5 bases). V was shortened by 5 bases and J by 0 bases, with 14 bases between the two germline ends. The germline CDR1 and CDR2 sequences are SNHLY and FYNNEI. The CDR3 runs to 17 residues. This CDR3 reads CASSRPQGLSGANVLTF. The DNA for the CDR3 is TGTGCCAGCAGTCGACCCCAGGGCCTCTCTGGGGCCAACGTCCTGACTTTC.

This chain uses TRBV2 with TRBJ1-2, with a tentative D call TRBD1 (5 bases). The V gene's germline CDR1 is SNHLY and CDR2 FYNNEI. The CDR3 extends over 13 amino acids. V shed 4 bases and J shed 3 bases, with 9 bases lying between them. The chain's CDR3 is CASSVQGDYGYTF. CDR3 DNA: TGTGCCAGCAGTGTGCAGGGCGACTATGGCTACACCTTC.

This rearrangement joins TRBV6-1 to TRBJ2-7; D is undetermined. Between the trimmed V and J ends, which lost 2 bases and 4 bases, there was a span of 12 bases. CDR3 size: 14 residues. Germline V gene lookup returns CDR1 MNHNS and CDR2 SASEGT. DNA of the CDR3: TGTGCCAGCAGTGAACTTCTTCACGCGTACGAGCAGTACTTC. As protein: CASSELLHAYEQYF.

V gene TRBV15 combines with J gene TRBJ1-4; D is uncertain. V lost 0 bases and J lost 2, with 1 base in between. This CDR3 is 13 amino acids long. The V gene's germline CDR1 is LNHNV and CDR2 YYDKDF (reference sequence). CDR3 region: CATSRDTNEKLFF. The CDR3 DNA is TGTGCCACCAGCAGAGACACTAATGAAAAACTGTTTTTT.

This chain connects TRBV6-1 to TRBJ2-7; 9 nucleotides agree with TRBD1. V lost 4 bases and J lost 4; bases outside the gene matches: 11. The CDR3 sequence is 16 residues long. Germline CDR1 is MNHNS and CDR2 is SASEGT. CDR3 region: CASSASGTGIFYEQYF. The DNA of the CDR3 is TGTGCCAGCAGTGCCTCTGGGACAGGGATTTTTTACGAGCAGTACTTC.

This chain joins TRBV19 and TRBJ2-1; 7 nucleotides align to TRBD1. The trim removed 6 bases at V and 8 bases at J, leaving 4 bases unmatched. Germline V gene sequence: CDR1 LNHDA, CDR2 SQIVND (reference sequence). This CDR3 has 12 residues. The CDR3 DNA reads TGTGCCAGTAGCCTCGACAGGGATGAGCAGTTCTTC. This sequence encodes CASSLDRDEQFF.

This clone was picked up a small number of times. V usage is TRBV19 and J usage is TRBJ1-5; D gene unclear. Trimming took 5 bases from V and 5 from J, leaving 7 bases between them. In germline, CDR1 is LNHDA, CDR2 SQIVND (reference sequence). This CDR3 contains 12 residues. In DNA, the CDR3 is TGTGCCAGTAGTCCGGACGATCAGCCCCAGCATTTT. It is translated as CASSPDDQPQHF.

The V call is TRBV19, the J call TRBJ1-2, with TRBD1 matching 12 bases. In germline, CDR1 is LNHDA, CDR2 SQIVND (reference sequence). The CDR3 runs to 12 residues. Losses at the gene ends were 8 bases for V and 6 bases for J; bases not matched to a gene: 1. The CDR3 region is CASGTGGHGYTF. The CDR3 DNA reads as TGTGCCAGTGGGACAGGGGGCCATGGCTACACCTTC.

V usage is TRBV5-1 and J usage is TRBJ2-2, with 10 bases aligning to TRBD2. The CDR3 has 15 residues. The germline gives CDR1 SGHRS, CDR2 YFSETQ. V lost 1 base and J lost 6; bases outside the gene matches: 3. The CDR3 sequence is CASSLISGRPGELFF. CDR3 DNA: TGCGCCAGCAGCTTGATTAGCGGGAGGCCCGGGGAGCTGTTTTTT. The full variable domain, with the rest looked up from reference TRBV5-1 and TRBJ2-2, is KAGVTQTPRYLIKTRGQQVTLSCSPISGHRSVSWYQQTPGQGLQFLFEYFSETQRNKGNFPGRFSGRQFSNSRSEMNVSTLELGDSALYLCASSLISGRPGELFFGEGSRLTVL.

This chain connects TRBV2 to TRBJ2-6; TRBD2 is a possible D gene (6 bases). The V end lost 6 bases, the J end lost 0 bases, and 9 bases lay between the germline ends. The CDR3 contains 15 residues. Germline assignment: CDR1 SNHLY and CDR2 FYNNEI. CDR3: CASSGSLSGANVLTF. CDR3 DNA sequence: TGTGCCAGCAGCGGGAGCCTCTCTGGGGCCAACGTCCTGACTTTC.

This chain joins TRBV28 and TRBJ1-1; D is possibly TRBD1 (5 bases). Germline loops: CDR1 MDHEN, CDR2 SYDVKM. The CDR3 contains 14 residues. V lost 7 bases, J lost 5 bases, and 17 bases lay in between. The CDR3 region is CASNFGGERTEAFF. The CDR3 region has the DNA TGTGCCAGCAACTTTGGGGGGGAGAGGACTGAAGCTTTCTTT.

The rearrangement uses TRBV7-2 and TRBJ2-3; TRBD2 matches 10 bases. Losses at the gene ends were 8 bases for V and 6 bases for J; bases not matched to a gene: 5. The CDR3 runs 13 residues. Germline assignment: CDR1 SGHTA and CDR2 FQGNSA. CDR3 sequence reads: CASGSGRRDTQYF. The CDR3 DNA sequence: TGTGCCAGCGGTAGCGGGAGGAGGGATACGCAGTATTTT. The variable domain in full, completed from reference TRBV7-2 and TRBJ2-3, reads GAGVSQSPSNKVTEKGKDVELRCDPISGHTALYWYRQSLGQGLEFLIYFQGNSAPDKSGLPSDRFSAERTGGSVSTLTIQRTQQEDSAVYLCASGSGRRDTQYFGPGTRLTVL.

This clone was picked up many times. The rearrangement links TRBV29-1 to TRBJ1-2, with D possibly being TRBD1 (6 bases). Germline CDR1 SQVTM, CDR2 ANQGSEA. CDR3 length: 12 amino acids. V was shortened by 4 bases and J by 5 bases, with 11 bases between the two germline ends. The CDR3 DNA follows: TGCAGCGTTGGGAAAGGGGGATATGGCTACACCTTC. Protein: CSVGKGGYGYTF.

This clone was observed a few times. This chain uses TRBV6-1 with TRBJ2-2; a possible D gene is TRBD1 (6 bases). Germline values: CDR1 MNHNS, CDR2 SASEGT. V shed 0 bases and J shed 4 bases, with 18 bases lying between them. The CDR3 runs to 18 residues. CDR3 nucleotide sequence: TGTGCCAGCAGTGAAGCGAATGACAGGCTCGGGGCCACCGGGGAGCTGTTTTTT. As protein: CASSEANDRLGATGELFF.

This chain connects TRBV5-1 to TRBJ2-1; 7 bases are shared with TRBD2. Germline V gene sequence: CDR1 SGHRS, CDR2 YFSETQ. Trimming at V came to 4 bases and at J to 2 bases, leaving 3 bases not matched to a gene. The CDR3 has 14 amino acids. This chain's CDR3 is CASSGGTTYNEQFF. The CDR3 DNA sequence: TGCGCCAGCAGCGGAGGGACTACCTACAATGAGCAGTTCTTC.

This chain connects TRBV7-6 to TRBJ2-7; perhaps D is TRBD1 or TRBD2 (5 bases each). Trimming removed 3 bases at V and 5 bases at J, with 8 bases between. This CDR3 is built from 12 residues. In germline, CDR1 is SGHVS, CDR2 FNYEAQ. The CDR3 nucleotides are TGTGCCAGCAGCTTGGGACGGAACGAGCAGTACTTC. Translated: CASSLGRNEQYF.

V gene TRBV7-3 combines with J gene TRBJ1-2, with TRBD1 matching 9 bases. The V segment lost 5 bases and the J segment 4 bases; nucleotides outside the gene matches: 5. The CDR3 contains 14 residues. CDR1 SGHTA and CDR2 FQGTGA come from the germline V gene. The CDR3 loop reads CASSETTGGYGYTF. The CDR3 DNA reads as TGTGCCAGCAGCGAAACGACAGGGGGCTATGGCTACACCTTC.

The CDR3 is CASRRTGTANLYGYTF. CDR3 in DNA: TGTGCCAGCAGAAGGACGGGGACGGCCAACCTCTATGGCTACACCTTC. V and J are TRBV2 and TRBJ1-2, with TRBD1 as a possible D gene (5 bases). CDR3 size: 16 residues. V shed 6 bases and J shed 4 bases, with 21 bases lying between them. Germline V gene lookup returns CDR1 SNHLY and CDR2 FYNNEI.

This chain links TRBV5-4 with TRBJ2-2; 9 nucleotides line up with TRBD2. This CDR3 has 19 residues. Trimming took 4 bases from V and 4 from J; bases not matched to a gene: 17. CDR1 and CDR2 (germline): SGHNT, YYREEE (reference sequence). The CDR3 is CASSPSPGGRAKGTGELFF. The CDR3 region has the DNA TGTGCCAGCAGCCCCTCCCCGGGCGGGAGGGCTAAGGGCACCGGGGAGCTGTTTTTT.

The gene calls are TRBV18 and TRBJ1-5; 7 bases are a match to TRBD1. This CDR3 has 14 amino acids. CDR1 KGHSH and CDR2 LQKENI come from the germline V gene. With V trimmed by 1 base and J by 7 bases, 4 bases remained unmatched. In DNA form, the CDR3 reads TGTGCCAGCTCACCACAGACAGGGTACCAGCCCCAGCATTTT. Translated, it gives CASSPQTGYQPQHF.

J is TRBJ2-1 and V is TRBV28; 12 bases map to TRBD2. The J segment lost 4 bases and the V segment lost 5 bases, leaving 3 bases of the junction unmatched. CDR3 length: 15 residues. Germline assignment: CDR1 MDHEN and CDR2 SYDVKM. CDR3 residues: CASSATSGGYNEQFF. The CDR3 DNA reads as TGTGCCAGCAGTGCGACTAGCGGGGGATACAATGAGCAGTTCTTC.

The rearrangement links TRBV4-2 to TRBJ2-7; 9 bases map to TRBD1. CDR1 and CDR2 (germline): LGHNA, YNFKEQ. J lost 6 bases, V lost 5 bases, and 5 bases had no gene match. The CDR3 is 13 amino acids. The CDR3: CASSVGQGREQYF. As DNA, the CDR3 is TGTGCCAGCAGCGTCGGACAGGGGCGCGAGCAGTACTTC.

This clone was found a few times. The chain is built from TRBV2 and TRBJ2-3, with a tentative D call TRBD2 (5 bases). This CDR3 contains 16 residues. The germline V gene encodes CDR1 SNHLY and CDR2 FYNNEI. Trimming took off 7 bases at V and 3 bases at J, with 20 bases between the two ends. The CDR3, as DNA: TGTGCCAGCACCCCCGTAGGTGGGAGAGTTACAGATACGCAGTATTTT. The encoded protein is CASTPVGGRVTDTQYF. Full variable domain (outside the CDR3, taken from reference TRBV2 and TRBJ2-3): EPEVTQTPSHQVTQMGQEVILRCVPISNHLYFYWYRQILGQKVEFLVSFYNNEISEKSEIFDDQFSVERPDGSNFTLKIRSTKLEDSAMYFCASTPVGGRVTDTQYFGPGTRLTVL.

This sequence joins TRBV11-2 and TRBJ2-3, with D perhaps TRBD2 (5 bases). The CDR3 has 16 amino acids. Trimming cost V 1 base and J 3 bases, with 14 bases left between them. Germline lookup yields CDR1 SGHAT and CDR2 FQNNGV. In nucleotides, the CDR3 is TGTGCCAGCAGCTTAGGAGTAGGGCGGGCTACAGATACGCAGTATTTT. Residues: CASSLGVGRATDTQYF.

The chain joins TRBV7-3 to TRBJ2-3, with D possibly being TRBD2 (6 bases). Trimming cost V 5 bases and J 1 base, with 16 bases left between them. This CDR3 spans 16 amino acids. CDR1 is SGHTA and CDR2 is FQGTGA in the germline V gene. CDR3 loop: CASSLRVGGGTDTQYF. The CDR3 region has the DNA TGTGCCAGCAGCCTCCGGGTAGGAGGGGGCACAGATACGCAGTATTTT.

The rearrangement uses TRBV27 and TRBJ2-1; D is uncertain. Trimming cost V 7 bases and J 7 bases, with 20 bases left between them. Germline CDR1 reads MNHEY; CDR2 reads SMNVEV (reference sequence). The CDR3 is 15 amino acids. CDR3 DNA sequence: TGTGCCAGCACTAACCCCAGGTTAGGTGGGAATGAGCAGTTCTTC. Translated, it gives CASTNPRLGGNEQFF.

The CDR3 region has the DNA TGTGCCAGCAGCTTAGGCCTTAGCGGGAGGGCCGCAGATACGCAGTATTTT. It codes for CASSLGLSGRAADTQYF. The V gene is TRBV7-8, the J gene TRBJ2-3; TRBD2 matches at 11 bases. The CDR3 is 17 residues long. The V segment lost 1 base and the J segment 4 bases; nucleotides outside the gene matches: 7. Germline CDR1 is SGHVS and CDR2 is FQNEAQ.

This chain's CDR3 is CAWSVYGELFF. CDR3 coding DNA: TGTGCCTGGAGTGTATACGGGGAGCTGTTTTTT. The rearrangement joins TRBV30 to TRBJ2-2; D gene uncertain. V was pared by 0 bases and J by 7 bases, with 3 bases between. Per the germline V gene, CDR1 is GTSNPN and CDR2 is SVGIG (reference sequence). CDR3 length equals 11 residues. Based on the CDR3 plus reference TRBV30 and TRBJ2-2, the full variable domain is SQTIHQWPATLVQPVGSPLSLECTVEGTSNPNLYWYRQAAGRGLQLLFYSVGIGQISSEVPQNLSASRPQDRQFILSSKKLLLSDSGFYLCAWSVYGELFFGEGSRLTVL.

The chain is built from TRBV19 and TRBJ2-2; D is ambiguous. V shed 4 bases and J shed 3 bases, with 6 bases lying between them. Germline lookup yields CDR1 LNHDA and CDR2 SQIVND (reference sequence). The CDR3 covers 13 residues. The CDR3 protein is CASSTGDTGELFF. Here the CDR3 DNA reads TGTGCCAGTAGTACCGGCGACACCGGGGAGCTGTTTTTT.

The chain couples TRBV5-1 to TRBJ2-3; weak D call: TRBD1 (5 bases). CDR1 is SGHRS and CDR2 is YFSETQ in the germline V gene. The ends were cut back, 4 bases at V and 2 bases at J, with 20 bases in the middle. The CDR3 runs 17 residues. Here the CDR3 DNA reads TGCGCCAGCAGCCCCAGGGTAGCCGTAAGCTACACAGATACGCAGTATTTT. As protein: CASSPRVAVSYTDTQYF. The complete variable domain, with remaining parts taken from reference TRBV5-1 and TRBJ2-3, reads KAGVTQTPRYLIKTRGQQVTLSCSPISGHRSVSWYQQTPGQGLQFLFEYFSETQRNKGNFPGRFSGRQFSNSRSEMNVSTLELGDSALYLCASSPRVAVSYTDTQYFGPGTRLTVL.

This rearrangement joins TRBV18 to TRBJ2-4; a weak D match, TRBD1 (6 bases). Germline V lookup: CDR1 KGHSH, CDR2 LQKENI. The germline V and J ends were trimmed by 3 bases and 0 bases, with 9 bases remaining between them. The CDR3 has 15 residues. CDR3 sequence reads: CASSPGTLAKNIQYF. CDR3 DNA: TGTGCCAGCTCACCCGGGACATTAGCCAAAAACATTCAGTACTTC.

V is TRBV7-2 and J is TRBJ2-2; D perhaps matches TRBD2 (6 bases). Germline V CDR1 and CDR2: SGHTA, FQGNSA. Trimming left V 7 bases short and J 1 base short, with 13 bases between. The CDR3 covers 15 residues. CDR3 protein: CASTTGLRNTGELFF. The CDR3 nucleotides are TGTGCCAGCACCACGGGACTCAGGAACACCGGGGAGCTGTTTTTT.